Listed below are T cell receptor beta chains from one sample, sequenced in a study of blood T cell repertoires in COVID-19. Clones were read by immunoSEQ multiplex PCR, and TCRdb kept only the in-frame ones, dropping some. Among 150,000 to 200,000 clones listed, 80% to 90% were seen once. Material for sequencing was peripheral blood. These receptors all stem from a man between 60 and 75 years old with acute or convalescent COVID-19. The CDR3 runs from the conserved cysteine through the conserved F or W. The order of the fields is J gene, D gene, V gene, clone size, CDR3 DNA, CDR3 protein. D genes are given only for firm matches. Expanded clones are given a class, and other clones once, few, many or no size at all.

>TRBJ1-3|TRBD1|TRBV9|few
TGTGCCAGCAGCGTAGGACAGGGGGCACTCGGAAACACCATATATTTT
CASSVGQGALGNTIYF
>TRBJ2-2|NA|TRBV5-1|many
TGCGCCAGCAGCCGATCGACTGGATACACCGGGGAGCTGTTTTTT
CASSRSTGYTGELFF
>TRBJ1-2|TRBD1|TRBV5-5|once
TGTGCCAGCAGCTCAAACAGGGGGCGCGGGTATGGCTACACCTTC
CASSSNRGRGYGYTF
>TRBJ2-3|NA|TRBV7-9|NA
TGTGCCAGCAGCTTAGTCCAGCGGGTAAGCGGCGCAGATACGCAGTATTTT
CASSLVQRVSGADTQYF
>TRBJ2-1|NA|TRBV5-1|NA
TGCGCCAGCAGCTTGGAGGCGGCGAGCTCCTACAATGAGCAGTTCTTC
CASSLEAASSYNEQFF
>TRBJ1-1|NA|TRBV28|NA
TGTGCCAGCAGCCTGACCAGGGGGAACACTGAAGCTTTCTTT
CASSLTRGNTEAFF
>TRBJ2-3|TRBD2|TRBV7-9|NA
TGTGCCAGCAGCTTTTATTGGGAGGGCCCCCCTTATACGCAGTATTTT
CASSFYWEGPPYTQYF
>TRBJ2-3|NA|TRBV6-5|NA
TGTGCCAGCAATCTCTCAGGGGCGAACACAGATACGCAGTATTTT
CASNLSGANTDTQYF
>TRBJ1-5|NA|TRBV7-8|NA
TGTGCCAGCAGCGAGGAGTTGTTGGGGGCCACGGGCAATCAGCCCCAGCATTTT
CASSEELLGATGNQPQHF
>TRBJ2-1|NA|TRBV7-2|few
TGTGCCAGCAGCTTAACGGCAGGTTCCTACAATGAGCAGTTCTTC
CASSLTAGSYNEQFF
>TRBJ2-7|TRBD1|TRBV7-9|NA
TGTGCCAGCAGCCGAAAACCAGACAGGGACTACGAGCAGTACTTC
CASSRKPDRDYEQYF
>TRBJ1-1|NA|TRBV5-1|NA
TGCGCCAGCAGCTTGGTGGGGGCAACTTTGAACACTGAAGCTTTCTTT
CASSLVGATLNTEAFF
>TRBJ1-1|TRBD1|TRBV5-3|NA
TGTGCCAGAAGCTTGGCCGTAGGTGACAGGGGCCCATACCGATACTTGAACACTGAAGCTTTCTTT
CARSLAVGDRGPYRYLNTEAFF
>TRBJ2-1|NA|TRBV2|NA
TGTGCCAGCAGGGCCGACAGTACCGCCAATGAGCAGTTCTTC
CASRADSTANEQFF
>TRBJ1-2|TRBD1|TRBV5-4|NA
TGTGCCAGCACCCACCGTCAGGGGGGAAGGGGCTACACCTTC
CASTHRQGGRGYTF
>TRBJ2-1|NA|TRBV13|NA
TGTGCCAGCAGCTCCCTCCAGGGGATTGAGCAGTTCTTC
CASSSLQGIEQFF
>TRBJ1-2|TRBD1|TRBV5-1|NA
TGCGCCAGCAGCTTGGGAGGGGGCGGTAGCTATGGCTACACCTTC
CASSLGGGGSYGYTF
>TRBJ2-7|NA|TRBV29-1|NA
TGCAGCGTTGAATTCGGACACTCCTACGAGCAGTACTTC
CSVEFGHSYEQYF
>TRBJ2-7|NA|TRBV2|NA
TGTGCCAGCCGTTGGGCGGGAAGGGGCGAGCAGTACTTC
CASRWAGRGEQYF
>TRBJ1-4|NA|TRBV7-9|NA
TGTGCCAGCAGCTTCTTTGCAACTAATGAAAAACTGTTTTTT
CASSFFATNEKLFF
>TRBJ1-5|NA|TRBV28|once
TGTGCCAGCAGTTTCCCAGACAGGATCAATCAGCCCCAGCATTTT
CASSFPDRINQPQHF
>TRBJ1-1|NA|TRBV5-5|NA
TGTGCCAGCAGCTATGGGGGAGGGGCGCCCACTGAAGCTTTCTTT
CASSYGGGAPTEAFF
>TRBJ2-2|NA|TRBV10-1|NA
TGCGCCAGCAGTGAGTCGAGACTGGCCGGGGAGCTGTTTTTT
CASSESRLAGELFF
>TRBJ2-7|TRBD2|TRBV4-1|once
TGCGCCAGCAGCCAAGAGTCACCTTTAGCGGGAGCCGGGGCTAGCTACGAGCAGTACTTC
CASSQESPLAGAGASYEQYF
>TRBJ2-4|NA|TRBV28|few
TGTGCCAGCAACCGGGGGTCTTCCAAAAACATTCAGTACTTC
CASNRGSSKNIQYF
>TRBJ1-5|NA|TRBV6-5|NA
TGTGCCAGCACTTTCGTGGCAGAGGGTTATCAGCCCCAGCATTTT
CASTFVAEGYQPQHF
>TRBJ1-2|NA|TRBV28|NA
TGTGCCAGCAGTTTCCCACAGGGAGTTGGCTATGGCTACACCTTC
CASSFPQGVGYGYTF